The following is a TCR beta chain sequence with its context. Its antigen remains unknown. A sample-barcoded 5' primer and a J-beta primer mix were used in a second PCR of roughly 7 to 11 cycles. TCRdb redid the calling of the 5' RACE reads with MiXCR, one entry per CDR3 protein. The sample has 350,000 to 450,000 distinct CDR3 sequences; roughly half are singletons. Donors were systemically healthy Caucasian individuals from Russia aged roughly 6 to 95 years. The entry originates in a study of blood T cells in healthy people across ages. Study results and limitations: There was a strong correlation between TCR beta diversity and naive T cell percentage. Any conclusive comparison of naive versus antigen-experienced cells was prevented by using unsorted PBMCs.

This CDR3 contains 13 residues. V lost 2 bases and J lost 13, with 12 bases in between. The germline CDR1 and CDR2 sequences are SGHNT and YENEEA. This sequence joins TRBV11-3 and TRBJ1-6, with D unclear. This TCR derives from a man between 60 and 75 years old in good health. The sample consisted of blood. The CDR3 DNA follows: TGTGCCAGCAGCTTAAACAGCCTGACTCCCCTCCACTTT. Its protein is CASSLNSLTPLHF.